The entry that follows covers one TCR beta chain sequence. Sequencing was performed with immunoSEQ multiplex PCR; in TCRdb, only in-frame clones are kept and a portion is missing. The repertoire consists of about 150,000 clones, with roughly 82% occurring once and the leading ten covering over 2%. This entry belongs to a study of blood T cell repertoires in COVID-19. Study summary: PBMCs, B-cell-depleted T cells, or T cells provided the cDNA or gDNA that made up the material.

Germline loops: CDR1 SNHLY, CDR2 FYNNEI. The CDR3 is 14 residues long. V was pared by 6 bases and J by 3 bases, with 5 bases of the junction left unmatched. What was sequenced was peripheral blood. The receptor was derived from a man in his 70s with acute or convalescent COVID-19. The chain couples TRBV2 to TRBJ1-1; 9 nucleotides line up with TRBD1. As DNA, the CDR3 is TGTGCCAGCAGCGACAGGGGGAGGCACACTGAAGCTTTCTTT. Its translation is CASSDRGRHTEAFF.